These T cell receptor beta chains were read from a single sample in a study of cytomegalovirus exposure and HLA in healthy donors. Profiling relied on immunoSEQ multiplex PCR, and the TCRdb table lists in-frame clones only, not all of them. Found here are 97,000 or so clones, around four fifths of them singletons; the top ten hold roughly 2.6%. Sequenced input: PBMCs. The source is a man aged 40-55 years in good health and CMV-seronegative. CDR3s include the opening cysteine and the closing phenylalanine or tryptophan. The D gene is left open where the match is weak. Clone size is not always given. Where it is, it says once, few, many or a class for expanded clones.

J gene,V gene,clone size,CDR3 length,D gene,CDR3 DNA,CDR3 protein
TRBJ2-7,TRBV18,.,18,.,TGTGCCAGCTCATCAAACCTATCCGGGAGCTTGCCCCTTTACGAGCAGTACTTC,CASSSNLSGSLPLYEQYF
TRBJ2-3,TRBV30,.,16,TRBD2,TGTGCCTGGAGTCCTGGACTAGAAGAGTCCGCAGATACGCAGTATTTT,CAWSPGLEESADTQYF
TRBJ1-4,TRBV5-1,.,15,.,TGCGCCAGCAGCTATGAGGGGCAGGGAGGGGAGAAACTGTTTTTT,CASSYEGQGGEKLFF
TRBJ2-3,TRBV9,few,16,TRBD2,TGTGCCAGCAGCGCCCTAGCGGGGGGAGGCACAGATACGCAGTATTTT,CASSALAGGGTDTQYF
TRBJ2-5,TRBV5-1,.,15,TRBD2,TGCGCCAGCAGCTTGGCCGCGGGAGTCCAAGAGACCCAGTACTTC,CASSLAAGVQETQYF
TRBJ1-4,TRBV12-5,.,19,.,TGTGCTAGTGGTTTGGTACGGGCGGGGTTCGGGACTCGTAATGAAAAACTGTTTTTT,CASGLVRAGFGTRNEKLFF
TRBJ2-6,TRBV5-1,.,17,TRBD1,TGCGCCAGCAGCTTGGAGGTACAGGGGTCTGGGGCCAACGTCCTGACTTTC,CASSLEVQGSGANVLTF
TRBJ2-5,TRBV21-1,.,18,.,TGTGCCAGCAGCAAAGCGGAGCGGGGGGGACGCCACCAAGAGACCCAGTACTTC,CASSKAERGGRHQETQYF
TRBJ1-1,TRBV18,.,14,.,TGTGCCAGCTCAACGACAGCCATGAACACTGAAGCTTTCTTT,CASSTTAMNTEAFF
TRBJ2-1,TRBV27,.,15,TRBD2,TGTGCCAGCAGTTTGACTAGCGGGGTTAGGGATGAGCAGTTCTTC,CASSLTSGVRDEQFF
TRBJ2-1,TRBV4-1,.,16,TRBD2,TGCGCCAGCAGCCAAGAGGTCGGGGGGGGATACAATGAGCAGTTCTTC,CASSQEVGGGYNEQFF
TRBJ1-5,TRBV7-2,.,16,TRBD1,TGTGCCAGCAGCTTAGCATCAGGGGGTCGCAATCAGCCCCAGCATTTT,CASSLASGGRNQPQHF
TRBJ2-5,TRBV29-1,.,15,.,TGCAGCGTTGCTGAGAACCCGGGGGGCGCGGAGACCCAGTACTTC,CSVAENPGGAETQYF
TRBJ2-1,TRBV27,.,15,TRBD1,TGTGCCAGCAGTCCCCTGGACAGGGGTATGAATGAGCAGTTCTTC,CASSPLDRGMNEQFF
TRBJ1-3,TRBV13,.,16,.,TGTGCCAGCAGCTACCGGGACACGAGCTCTGGAAACACCATATATTTT,CASSYRDTSSGNTIYF
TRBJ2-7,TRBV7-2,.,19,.,TGTGCCAGCAGCCTCACCCCAGCGCGGGCCGTTCCCCCCACCTACGAGCAGTACTTC,CASSLTPARAVPPTYEQYF
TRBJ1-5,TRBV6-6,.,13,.,TGTGCCAGCAGTTACTGGACAGATCAGCCCCAGCATTTT,CASSYWTDQPQHF
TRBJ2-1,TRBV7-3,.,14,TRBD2,TGTGCCAGCAGCTTAGTTGTAGCGGGGGGGCGGCAGTTCTTC,CASSLVVAGGRQFF
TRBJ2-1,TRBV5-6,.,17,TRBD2,TGTGCCAGCAGCGGACCGGGACTAGAACGCTCCTACAATGAGCAGTTCTTC,CASSGPGLERSYNEQFF
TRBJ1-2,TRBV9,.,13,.,TGTGCCAGCAGCGTAGAGGGGGTCTATGGCTACACCTTC,CASSVEGVYGYTF
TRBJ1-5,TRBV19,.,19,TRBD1,TGTGCCAGTAGTACCAGGGGGCTCTCATATGTATTTGGCAATCAGCCCCAGCATTTT,CASSTRGLSYVFGNQPQHF
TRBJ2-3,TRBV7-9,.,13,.,TGTGCCAGCAGCTTACCACTACAGGGAAGGCAGTATTTT,CASSLPLQGRQYF
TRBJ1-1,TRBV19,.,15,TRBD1,TGTGCCAGTTCCCTCGGACAGGCGCTGAACACTGAAGCTTTCTTT,CASSLGQALNTEAFF